This T cell receptor (beta chain) was captured in a study of T-cell memory formation after mild COVID-19 (dated by TCRdb to about 2021). About the study as a whole: TCR sequence clusters from the two donors were found to be largely donor specific. T-cell clones expanding and contracting after mild COVID-19 in two donors were tracked by longitudinal TCRalpha and TCRbeta repertoire sequencing. The cohort was made up of two young adult volunteers, one female and one male, who were previously healthy.

This clonotype was seen more than once but under ten times. There is no known antigen for this receptor. One junction end disagrees with the germline gene, perhaps due to a read error. The data were produced on an Illumina NovaSeq 6000. TCRalpha and TCRbeta cDNA libraries were constructed by 5'RACE with constant-segment primers, with sample barcodes and unique molecular identifiers being introduced. RNA was extracted from every sample with Trizol reagent. Library amplification was performed in two PCR steps, and a second sample barcode and Illumina TruSeq adapters were introduced in the second step. Sequencing of libraries was performed on an Illumina NovaSeq with 2 x 150 bp paired-end reads. The authors processed their data as follows. The reads were demultiplexed and collapsed into UMI-guided consensus sequences using migec v1.2.7. Using mixcr v2.1.11, the UMI consensuses were aligned to TRA and TRB V and J templates and assembled into clonotypes. A clonotype was counted as expanded or contracted only when both edgeR and NoisET called the clonotype significant, with the noise models trained on biological replicates. edgeR calls used a false discovery rate-adjusted p below 0.01 and a log2 fold-change threshold of 1. As an exploratory analysis of dynamics, PCA with hierarchical clustering was applied to max-normalized trajectories of the 1000 most abundant clonotypes. The CD4 or CD8 phenotype of responding clones was assigned using the separately sequenced CD4+ and CD8+ repertoires. The public reads were run again by TCRdb, first through fastp at Q25 and then through MiXCR, and only productive beta chains were kept. A single entry per CDR3 protein holds the most common genes and DNA from its merged rows. TCRdb, not the original authors, processed these V and J calls. For this sample there are under 450,000 distinct CDR3 sequences; around a quarter appear just once. The ten most abundant clones make up about an eighth of the sample.

Looking up the germline V gene yields CDR1 MNHNS and CDR2 SASEGT. From the cysteine through the phenylalanine, the CDR3 covers 12 amino acids. Only the CDR3 region is kept as DNA, spanning 36 bases read in frame from base 1. Results the study describes overall, beyond this receptor: SARS-CoV-2 specificity of the second-wave clones peaking on day 37 was not confirmed. Contracting CD4+ clones were found mainly in CM and EM memory subsets, while CD8+ clones were enriched in EMRA. The study covered only a couple of mild cases, and larger cohorts including severe cases with pre-infection samples were considered necessary. Balanced CD4/CD8 phenotypes were observed for clones contracting from day 15 to 85, whereas a bias towards CD4+ was observed for a second wave of clones expanding from day 15 to 37. Some responding clones were found in pre-infection memory, which suggests that pre-existing cross-reactive memory T cells took part in the SARS-CoV-2 response.

PBMCs were isolated by Ficoll-Paque density gradient centrifugation. The clonotype originates from an adult woman who had mild COVID-19 (a few samples of this study predate the infection). The sample titles of this study are shuffled in the database, so cell type and time point are left out; the donor was told from shared clones. The source material was PBMCs or a T cell subset sorted from them (not recorded which). The chain couples TRBV6-1 to TRBJ2-7; the D segment might be TRBD1 or TRBD2, since each matches 5 bases. Here the CDR3 is given as CASSARGTHGKF. The base sequence is TGTGCCAGCAGTGCCCGAGGGACCCACGGAAAGTTC.